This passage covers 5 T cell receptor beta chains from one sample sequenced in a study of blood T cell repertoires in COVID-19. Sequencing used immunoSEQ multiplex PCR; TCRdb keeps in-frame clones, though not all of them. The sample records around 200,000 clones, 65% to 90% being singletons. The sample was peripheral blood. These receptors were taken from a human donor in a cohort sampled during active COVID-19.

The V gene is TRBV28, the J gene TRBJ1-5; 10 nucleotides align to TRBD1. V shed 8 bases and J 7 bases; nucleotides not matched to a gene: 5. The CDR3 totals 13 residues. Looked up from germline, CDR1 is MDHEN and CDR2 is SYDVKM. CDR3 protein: CASLTGGAQPQHF. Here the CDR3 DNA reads TGTGCCAGCTTGACAGGGGGCGCCCAGCCCCAGCATTTT.

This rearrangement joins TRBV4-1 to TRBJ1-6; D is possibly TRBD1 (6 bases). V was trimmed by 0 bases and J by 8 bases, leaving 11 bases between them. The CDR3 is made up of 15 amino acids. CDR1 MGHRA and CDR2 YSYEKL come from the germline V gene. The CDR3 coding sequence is TGCGCCAGCAGCCAAGAGGGGGCTGGGGATTCACCCCTCCACTTT. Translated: CASSQEGAGDSPLHF.

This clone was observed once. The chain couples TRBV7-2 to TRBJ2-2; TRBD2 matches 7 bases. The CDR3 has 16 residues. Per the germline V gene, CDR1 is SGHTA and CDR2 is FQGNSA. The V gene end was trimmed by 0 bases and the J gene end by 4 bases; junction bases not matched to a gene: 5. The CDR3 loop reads CASSLAGGPVTGELFF. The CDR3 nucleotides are TGTGCCAGCAGCTTAGCGGGAGGGCCGGTCACCGGGGAGCTGTTTTTT.

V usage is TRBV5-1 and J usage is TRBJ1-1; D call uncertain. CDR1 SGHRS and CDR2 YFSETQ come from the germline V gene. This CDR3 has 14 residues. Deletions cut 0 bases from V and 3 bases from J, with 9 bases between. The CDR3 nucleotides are TGCGCCAGCAGCTTGGAAGAGGGTGACACTGAAGCTTTCTTT. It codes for CASSLEEGDTEAFF.

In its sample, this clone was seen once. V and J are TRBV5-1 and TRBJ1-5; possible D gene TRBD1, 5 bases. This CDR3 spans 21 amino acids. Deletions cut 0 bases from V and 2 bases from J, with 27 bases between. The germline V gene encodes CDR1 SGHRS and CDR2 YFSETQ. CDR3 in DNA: TGCGCCAGCAGCTTGGACCCGCTGGGGTCCCAGGGAGGATCCGGCAATCAGCCCCAGCATTTT. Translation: CASSLDPLGSQGGSGNQPQHF.